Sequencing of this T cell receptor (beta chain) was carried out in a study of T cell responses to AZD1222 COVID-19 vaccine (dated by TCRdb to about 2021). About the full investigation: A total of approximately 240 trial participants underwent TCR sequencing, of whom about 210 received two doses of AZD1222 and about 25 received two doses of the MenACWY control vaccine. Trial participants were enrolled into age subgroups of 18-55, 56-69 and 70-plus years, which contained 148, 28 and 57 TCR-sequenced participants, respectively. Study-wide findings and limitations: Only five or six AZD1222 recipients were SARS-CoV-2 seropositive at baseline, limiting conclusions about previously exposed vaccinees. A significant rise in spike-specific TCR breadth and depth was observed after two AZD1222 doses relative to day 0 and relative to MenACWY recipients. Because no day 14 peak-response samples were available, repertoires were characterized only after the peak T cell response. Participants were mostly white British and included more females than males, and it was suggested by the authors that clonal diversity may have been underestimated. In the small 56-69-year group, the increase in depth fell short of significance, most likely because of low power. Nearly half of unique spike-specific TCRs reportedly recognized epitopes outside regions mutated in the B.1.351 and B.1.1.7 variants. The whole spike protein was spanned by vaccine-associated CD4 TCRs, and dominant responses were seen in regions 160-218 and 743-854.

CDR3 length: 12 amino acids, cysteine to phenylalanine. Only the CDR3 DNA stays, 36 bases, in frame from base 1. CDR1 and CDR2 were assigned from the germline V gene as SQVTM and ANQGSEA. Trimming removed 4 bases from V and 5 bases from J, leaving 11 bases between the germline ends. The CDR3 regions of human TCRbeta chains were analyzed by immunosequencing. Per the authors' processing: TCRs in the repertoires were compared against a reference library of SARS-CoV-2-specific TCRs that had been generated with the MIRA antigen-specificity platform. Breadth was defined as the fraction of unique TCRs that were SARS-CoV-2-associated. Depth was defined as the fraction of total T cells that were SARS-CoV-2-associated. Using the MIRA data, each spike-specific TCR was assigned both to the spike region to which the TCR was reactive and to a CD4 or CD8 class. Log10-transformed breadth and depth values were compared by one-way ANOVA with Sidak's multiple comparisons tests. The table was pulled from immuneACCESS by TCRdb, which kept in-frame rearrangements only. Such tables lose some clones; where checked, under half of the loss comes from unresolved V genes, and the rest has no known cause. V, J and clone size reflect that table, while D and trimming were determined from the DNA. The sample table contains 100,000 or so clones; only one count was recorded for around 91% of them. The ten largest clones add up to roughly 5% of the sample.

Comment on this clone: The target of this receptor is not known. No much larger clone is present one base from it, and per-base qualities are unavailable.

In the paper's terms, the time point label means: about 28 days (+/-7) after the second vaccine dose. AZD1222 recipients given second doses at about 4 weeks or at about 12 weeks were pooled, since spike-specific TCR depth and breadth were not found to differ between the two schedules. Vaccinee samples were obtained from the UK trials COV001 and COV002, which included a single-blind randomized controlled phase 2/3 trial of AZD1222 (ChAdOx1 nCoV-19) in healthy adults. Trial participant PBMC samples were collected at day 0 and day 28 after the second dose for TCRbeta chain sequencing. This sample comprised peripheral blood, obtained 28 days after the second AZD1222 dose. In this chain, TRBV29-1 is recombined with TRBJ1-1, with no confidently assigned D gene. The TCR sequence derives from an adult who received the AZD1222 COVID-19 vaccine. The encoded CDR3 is CSVGPLGTEAFF. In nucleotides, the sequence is TGCAGCGTTGGGCCCCTGGGAACTGAAGCTTTCTTT.